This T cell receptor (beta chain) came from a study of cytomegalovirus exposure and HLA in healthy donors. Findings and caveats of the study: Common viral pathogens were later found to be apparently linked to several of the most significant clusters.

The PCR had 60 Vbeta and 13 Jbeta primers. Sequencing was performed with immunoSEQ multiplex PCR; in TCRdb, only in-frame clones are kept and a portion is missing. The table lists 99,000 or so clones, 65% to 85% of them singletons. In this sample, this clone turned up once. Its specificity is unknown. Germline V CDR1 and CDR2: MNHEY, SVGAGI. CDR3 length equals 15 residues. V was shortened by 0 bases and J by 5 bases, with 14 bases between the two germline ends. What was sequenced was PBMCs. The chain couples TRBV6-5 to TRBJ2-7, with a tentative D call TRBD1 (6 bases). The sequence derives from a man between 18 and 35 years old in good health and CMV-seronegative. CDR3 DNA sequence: TGTGCCAGCAGTTACTCGCCCGGGACAAGTAACGAGCAGTACTTC. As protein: CASSYSPGTSNEQYF.